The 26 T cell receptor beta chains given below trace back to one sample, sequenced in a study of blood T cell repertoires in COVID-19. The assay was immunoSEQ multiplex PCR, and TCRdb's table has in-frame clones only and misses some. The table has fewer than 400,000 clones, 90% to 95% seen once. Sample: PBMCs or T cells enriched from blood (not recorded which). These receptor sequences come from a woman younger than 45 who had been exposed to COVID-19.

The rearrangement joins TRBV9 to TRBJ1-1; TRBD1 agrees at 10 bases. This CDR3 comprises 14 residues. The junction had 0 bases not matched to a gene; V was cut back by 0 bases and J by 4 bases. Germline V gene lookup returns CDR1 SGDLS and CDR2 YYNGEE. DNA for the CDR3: TGTGCCAGCAGCGTAGGGGACAGGGGCACTGAAGCTTTCTTT. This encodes CASSVGDRGTEAFF.

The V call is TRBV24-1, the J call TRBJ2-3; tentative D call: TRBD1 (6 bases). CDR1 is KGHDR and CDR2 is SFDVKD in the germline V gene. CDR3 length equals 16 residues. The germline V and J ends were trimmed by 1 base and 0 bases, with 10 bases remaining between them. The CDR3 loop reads CATSDFGTRSTDTQYF. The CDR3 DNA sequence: TGTGCCACCAGTGATTTTGGGACACGGAGCACAGATACGCAGTATTTT.

CDR3: CASSRFEGAETQYF. For the CDR3, the DNA is TGTGCCAGCAGCCGATTCGAGGGGGCAGAGACCCAGTACTTC. The gene calls are TRBV5-6 and TRBJ2-5, with TRBD1 matching over 7 bases. The germline V gene encodes CDR1 SGHDT and CDR2 YYEEEE. The CDR3 loop spans 14 amino acids. The V segment lost 4 bases and the J segment 4 bases; nucleotides outside the gene matches: 7.

CDR3 amino acids: CASSRDSREQYF. CDR3 in DNA: TGTGCCAGCAGTCGGGACAGTCGGGAGCAGTACTTC. The genes are TRBV7-9 and TRBJ2-7, with 7 nucleotides matching TRBD1. V lost 6 bases and J lost 7; bases outside the gene matches: 6. The CDR3 covers 12 residues. Germline CDR1 and CDR2: SEHNR and FQNEAQ (reference sequence).

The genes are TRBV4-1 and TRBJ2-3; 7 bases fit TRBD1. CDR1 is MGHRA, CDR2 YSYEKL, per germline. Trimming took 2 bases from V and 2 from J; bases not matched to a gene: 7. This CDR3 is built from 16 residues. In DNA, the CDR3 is TGCGCCAGCAGCCAATCGAGACAGGGAGCCACAGATACGCAGTATTTT. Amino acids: CASSQSRQGATDTQYF.

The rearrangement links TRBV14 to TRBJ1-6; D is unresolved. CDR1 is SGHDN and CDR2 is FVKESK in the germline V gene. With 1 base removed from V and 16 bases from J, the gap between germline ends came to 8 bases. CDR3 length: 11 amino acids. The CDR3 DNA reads TGTGCCAGCAGCCAAGGACAAAGGCTCCACTTT. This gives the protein CASSQGQRLHF.

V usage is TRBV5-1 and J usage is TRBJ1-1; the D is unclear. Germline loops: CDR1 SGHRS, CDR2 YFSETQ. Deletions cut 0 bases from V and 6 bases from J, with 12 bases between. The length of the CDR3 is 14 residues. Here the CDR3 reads CASSLASKLAEAFF. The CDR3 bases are TGCGCCAGCAGCTTGGCCTCAAAGCTCGCTGAAGCTTTCTTT.

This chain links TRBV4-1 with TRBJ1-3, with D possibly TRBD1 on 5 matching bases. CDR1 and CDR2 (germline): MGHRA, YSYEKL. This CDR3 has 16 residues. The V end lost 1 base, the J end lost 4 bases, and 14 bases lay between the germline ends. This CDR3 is CASSQGVVTAGNTIYF. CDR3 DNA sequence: TGCGCCAGCAGCCAAGGTGTCGTGACAGCCGGAAACACCATATATTTT.

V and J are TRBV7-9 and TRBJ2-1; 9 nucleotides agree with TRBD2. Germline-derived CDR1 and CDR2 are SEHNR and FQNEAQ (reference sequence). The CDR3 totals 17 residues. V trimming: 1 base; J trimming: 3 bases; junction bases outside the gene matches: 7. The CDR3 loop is CASSLDRRGGIYNEQFF. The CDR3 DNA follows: TGTGCCAGCAGCTTAGATCGGCGGGGGGGCATCTACAATGAGCAGTTCTTC. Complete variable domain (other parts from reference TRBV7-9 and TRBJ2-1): DTGVSQNPRHKITKRGQNVTFRCDPISEHNRLYWYRQTLGQGPEFLTYFQNEAQLEKSRLLSDRFSAERPKGSFSTLEIQRTEQGDSAMYLCASSLDRRGGIYNEQFFGPGTRLTVL.

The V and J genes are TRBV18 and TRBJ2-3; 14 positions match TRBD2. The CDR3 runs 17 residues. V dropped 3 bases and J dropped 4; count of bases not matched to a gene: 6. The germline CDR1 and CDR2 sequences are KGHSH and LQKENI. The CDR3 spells CASSPRGLAGGADTQYF. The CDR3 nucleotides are TGTGCCAGCTCACCTCGCGGACTAGCGGGGGGTGCAGATACGCAGTATTTT.

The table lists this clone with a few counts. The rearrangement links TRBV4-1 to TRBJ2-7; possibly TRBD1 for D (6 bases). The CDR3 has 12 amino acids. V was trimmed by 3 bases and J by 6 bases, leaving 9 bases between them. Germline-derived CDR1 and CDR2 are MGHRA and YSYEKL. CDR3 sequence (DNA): TGCGCCAGCAGCCACGGGACACCCGAGCAGTACTTC. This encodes CASSHGTPEQYF.

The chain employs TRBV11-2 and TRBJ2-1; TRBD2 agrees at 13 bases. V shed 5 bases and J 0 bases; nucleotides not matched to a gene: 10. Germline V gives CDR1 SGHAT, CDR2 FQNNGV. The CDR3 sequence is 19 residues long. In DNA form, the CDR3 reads TGTGCCAGCAGCCAACGGACTAGCGGGGGAACCAGCTCCTACAATGAGCAGTTCTTC. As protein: CASSQRTSGGTSSYNEQFF.

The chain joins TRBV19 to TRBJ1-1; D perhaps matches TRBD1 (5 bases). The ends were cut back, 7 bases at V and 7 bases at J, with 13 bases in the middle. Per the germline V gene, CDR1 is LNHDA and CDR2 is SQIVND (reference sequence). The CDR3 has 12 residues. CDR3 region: CASTQGLGEAFF. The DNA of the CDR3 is TGTGCCAGTACCCAGGGCCTTGGTGAAGCTTTCTTT.

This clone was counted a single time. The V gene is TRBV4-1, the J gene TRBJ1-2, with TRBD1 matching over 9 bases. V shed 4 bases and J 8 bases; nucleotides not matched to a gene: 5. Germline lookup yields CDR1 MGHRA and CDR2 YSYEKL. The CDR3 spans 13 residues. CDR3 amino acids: CASSPWTGEGYTF. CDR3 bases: TGCGCCAGCAGCCCCTGGACAGGGGAAGGCTACACCTTC.

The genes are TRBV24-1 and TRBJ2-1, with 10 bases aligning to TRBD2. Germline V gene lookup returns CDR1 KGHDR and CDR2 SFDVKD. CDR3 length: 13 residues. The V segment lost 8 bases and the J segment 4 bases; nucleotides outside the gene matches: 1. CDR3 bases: TGTGCCACCACTAGCGGGGGTTACAATGAGCAGTTCTTC. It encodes CATTSGGYNEQFF.

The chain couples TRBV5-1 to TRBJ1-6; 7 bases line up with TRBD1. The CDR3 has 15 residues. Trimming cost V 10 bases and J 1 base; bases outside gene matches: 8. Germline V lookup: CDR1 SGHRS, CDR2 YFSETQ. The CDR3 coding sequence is TGCGCCTGGCAGGGGGAACAGTCCTATAATTCACCCCTCCACTTT. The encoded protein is CAWQGEQSYNSPLHF.

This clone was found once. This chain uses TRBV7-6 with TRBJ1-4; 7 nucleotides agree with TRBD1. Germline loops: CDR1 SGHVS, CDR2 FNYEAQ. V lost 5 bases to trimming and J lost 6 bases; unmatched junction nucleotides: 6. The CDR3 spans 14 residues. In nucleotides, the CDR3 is TGTGCCAGCAGCCTAGACAGGGTAGATGAAAAACTGTTTTTT. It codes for CASSLDRVDEKLFF.

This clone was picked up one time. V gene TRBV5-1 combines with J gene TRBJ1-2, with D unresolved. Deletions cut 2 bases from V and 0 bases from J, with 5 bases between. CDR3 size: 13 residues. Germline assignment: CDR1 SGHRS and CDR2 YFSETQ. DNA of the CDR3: TGCGCCAGCAGCTTATCAGCTAACTATGGCTACACCTTC. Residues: CASSLSANYGYTF.

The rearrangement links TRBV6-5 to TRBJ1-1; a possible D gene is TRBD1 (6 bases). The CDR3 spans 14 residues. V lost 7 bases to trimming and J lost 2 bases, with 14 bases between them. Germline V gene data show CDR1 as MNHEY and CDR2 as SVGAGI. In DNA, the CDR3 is TGTGCCAGCAACATACAGGGCAGAAACACTGAAGCTTTCTTT. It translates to CASNIQGRNTEAFF.

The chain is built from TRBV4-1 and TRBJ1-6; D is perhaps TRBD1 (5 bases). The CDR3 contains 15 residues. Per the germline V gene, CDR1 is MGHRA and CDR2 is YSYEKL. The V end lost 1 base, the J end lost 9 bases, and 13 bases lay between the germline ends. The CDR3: CASSQVGAVPSPLHF. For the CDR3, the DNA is TGCGCCAGCAGCCAAGTTGGGGCAGTGCCTTCACCCCTCCACTTT.

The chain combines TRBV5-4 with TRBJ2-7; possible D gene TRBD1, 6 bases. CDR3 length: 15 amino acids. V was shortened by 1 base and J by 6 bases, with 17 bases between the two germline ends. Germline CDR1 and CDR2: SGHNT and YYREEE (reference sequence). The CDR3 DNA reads TGTGCCAGCAGCTTGCGGACAGTTGGCACGACCGAGCAGTACTTC. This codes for CASSLRTVGTTEQYF.

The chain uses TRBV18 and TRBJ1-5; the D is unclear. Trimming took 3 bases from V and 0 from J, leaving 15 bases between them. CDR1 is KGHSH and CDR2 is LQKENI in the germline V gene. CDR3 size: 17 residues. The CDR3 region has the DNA TGTGCCAGCTCACCTTCCAGTGGGCAGGATAGCAATCAGCCCCAGCATTTT. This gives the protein CASSPSSGQDSNQPQHF.

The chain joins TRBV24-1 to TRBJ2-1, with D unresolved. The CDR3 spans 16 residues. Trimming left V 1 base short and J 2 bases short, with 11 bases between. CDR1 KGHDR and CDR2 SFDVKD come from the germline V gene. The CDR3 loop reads CATSDFLSTAYNEQFF. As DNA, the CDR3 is TGTGCCACCAGTGATTTCTTGTCCACAGCCTACAATGAGCAGTTCTTC.

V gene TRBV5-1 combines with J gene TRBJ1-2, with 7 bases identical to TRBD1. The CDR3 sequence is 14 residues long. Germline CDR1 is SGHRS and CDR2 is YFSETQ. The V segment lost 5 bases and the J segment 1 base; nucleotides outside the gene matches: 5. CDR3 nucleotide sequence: TGCGCCAGCAGAAGACAGGGCAATAACTATGGCTACACCTTC. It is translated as CASRRQGNNYGYTF. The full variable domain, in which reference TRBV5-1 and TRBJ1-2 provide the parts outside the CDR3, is KAGVTQTPRYLIKTRGQQVTLSCSPISGHRSVSWYQQTPGQGLQFLFEYFSETQRNKGNFPGRFSGRQFSNSRSEMNVSTLELGDSALYLCASRRQGNNYGYTFGSGTRLTVV.

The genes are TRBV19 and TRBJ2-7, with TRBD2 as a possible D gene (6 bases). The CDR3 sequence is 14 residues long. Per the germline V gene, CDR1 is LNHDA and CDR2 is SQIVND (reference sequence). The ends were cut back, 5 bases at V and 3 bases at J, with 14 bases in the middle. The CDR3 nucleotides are TGTGCCAGTAGTGATACCGGGGGAATCTACGAGCAGTACTTC. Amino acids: CASSDTGGIYEQYF. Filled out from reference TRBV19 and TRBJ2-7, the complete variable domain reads DGGITQSPKYLFRKEGQNVTLSCEQNLNHDAMYWYRQDPGQGLRLIYYSQIVNDFQKGDIAEGYSVSREKKESFPLTVTSAQKNPTAFYLCASSDTGGIYEQYFGPGTRLTVT.

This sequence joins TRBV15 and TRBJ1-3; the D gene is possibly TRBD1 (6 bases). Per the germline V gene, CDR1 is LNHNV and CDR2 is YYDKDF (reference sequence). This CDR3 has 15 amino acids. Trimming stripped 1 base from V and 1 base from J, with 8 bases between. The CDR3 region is CATSRGTGSGNTIYF. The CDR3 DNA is TGTGCCACCAGCAGAGGAACAGGGTCTGGAAACACCATATATTTT. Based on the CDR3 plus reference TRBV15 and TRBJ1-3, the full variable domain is DAMVIQNPRYQVTQFGKPVTLSCSQTLNHNVMYWYQQKSSQAPKLLFHYYDKDFNNEADTPDNFQSRRPNTSFCFLDIRSPGLGDTAMYLCATSRGTGSGNTIYFGEGSWLTVV.